This entry lists 21 T cell receptor beta chains sequenced from one sample in a study of cytomegalovirus exposure and HLA in healthy donors. The PCR contained 60 Vbeta and 13 Jbeta primers. The method was immunoSEQ multiplex PCR; TCRdb's version includes in-frame clones alone and lacks a portion of them. The sample yields 200,000 to 250,000 clones, approximately 82% seen once. Material for sequencing was PBMCs. These receptors were obtained from a woman in her thirties or forties in good health and CMV-seronegative.

V and J are TRBV6-6 and TRBJ2-5; 10 bases are shared with TRBD2. Unmatched junction bases numbered 5, after V lost 5 bases and J lost 2 bases. The CDR3 runs to 15 residues. The germline gives CDR1 MNHNY, CDR2 SVGAGI (reference sequence). The chain's CDR3 is CASSQSGGGQETQYF. Here the CDR3 DNA reads TGTGCCAGCAGTCAGAGCGGGGGGGGACAAGAGACCCAGTACTTC.

The V and J genes are TRBV11-3 and TRBJ2-2; perhaps TRBD2 as D (5 bases). This CDR3 contains 13 residues. Germline V gene lookup returns CDR1 SGHNT and CDR2 YENEEA. V was trimmed by 1 base and J by 7 bases, leaving 7 bases between them. The CDR3 here is CASSLGAGGELFF. CDR3 nucleotides: TGTGCCAGCAGCTTAGGGGCGGGCGGGGAGCTGTTTTTT.

The J gene is TRBJ2-1, the V gene TRBV30; 9 bases match TRBD1. V was clipped by 4 bases and J by 4 bases; unmatched bases: 5. This CDR3 spans 14 amino acids. Germline CDR1 is GTSNPN and CDR2 is SVGIG (reference sequence). CDR3 sequence (DNA): TGTGCCTGGACCTTGACAGGGGGGTACAATGAGCAGTTCTTC. It yields the protein CAWTLTGGYNEQFF.

The V and J genes are TRBV6-1 and TRBJ2-3; D is possibly TRBD1 (6 bases). In germline, CDR1 is MNHNS, CDR2 SASEGT. The CDR3 has 13 amino acids. V was cut by 6 bases and J by 5 bases, with 12 bases left in between. The CDR3 DNA reads as TGTGCCAGCAGGGTGGACAGAAGAGATACGCAGTATTTT. Translating gives CASRVDRRDTQYF.

CDR3 sequence reads: CASSLGGQGLPLHF. The CDR3 nucleotides are TGTGCCAGCAGCTTAGGGGGTCAGGGCTTGCCCCTCCACTTT. The V gene is TRBV13, the J gene TRBJ1-6; D may be TRBD1 (5 bases). V was cut by 0 bases and J by 13 bases, with 13 bases left in between. The CDR3 is 14 amino acids. The germline gives CDR1 PRHDT, CDR2 FYEKMQ (reference sequence).

This chain joins TRBV9 and TRBJ1-2; unclear D gene. CDR1 is SGDLS, CDR2 YYNGEE, per germline. Trimming pared 5 bases from V and 4 bases from J, leaving 15 bases between. This CDR3 spans 14 amino acids. The DNA for the CDR3 is TGTGCCAGCAGTAATACGGGTTTTCTCTATGGCTACACCTTC. It specifies CASSNTGFLYGYTF.

The rearrangement links TRBV19 to TRBJ1-2; TRBD1 aligns across 7 bases. This CDR3 spans 14 amino acids. Germline trimming cut 8 bases from V and 4 bases from J; bases unmatched to any gene: 10. Germline V gene sequence: CDR1 LNHDA, CDR2 SQIVND (reference sequence). CDR3 sequence (DNA): TGTGCCAGTGGAGGGGGCGTCCGGAGCTATGGCTACACCTTC. This sequence encodes CASGGGVRSYGYTF.

This clone was observed once. The chain links TRBV11-2 to TRBJ2-3; TRBD2 matches 7 bases. Germline V gene data show CDR1 as SGHAT and CDR2 as FQNNGV. V shed 3 bases and J 1 base; nucleotides not matched to a gene: 13. This CDR3 comprises 18 residues. CDR3 region: CASSFESVGLAGTDTQYF. The CDR3 DNA reads TGTGCCAGCAGCTTTGAGTCCGTTGGCCTAGCGGGCACAGATACGCAGTATTTT.

The chain is built from TRBV2 and TRBJ2-1, with TRBD2 matching over 8 bases. The CDR3 is 17 amino acids. CDR1 and CDR2 from the germline V gene are SNHLY and FYNNEI. V lost 3 bases to trimming and J lost 4 bases; unmatched junction nucleotides: 11. The CDR3 reads CASSDGPGLGGYNEQFF. The DNA of the CDR3 is TGTGCCAGCAGTGACGGACCGGGACTAGGGGGATACAATGAGCAGTTCTTC.

V usage is TRBV5-1 and J usage is TRBJ2-7; perhaps TRBD1 as D (6 bases). Germline V gives CDR1 SGHRS, CDR2 YFSETQ. Trimming left V 4 bases short and J 3 bases short, with 8 bases between. The CDR3 consists of 12 residues. The CDR3 region is CASSGGLYEQYF. CDR3 DNA sequence: TGCGCCAGCAGCGGGGGCCTCTACGAGCAGTACTTC.

V usage is TRBV5-1 and J usage is TRBJ1-2; D is uncertain. There are 16 residues in the CDR3. Germline values: CDR1 SGHRS, CDR2 YFSETQ. Trimming took 6 bases from V and 2 from J, leaving 20 bases between them. The CDR3 sequence: CASTPTAAVPNYGYTF. CDR3 DNA: TGCGCCAGCACCCCAACCGCAGCGGTCCCAAACTATGGCTACACCTTC. Together with reference TRBV5-1 and TRBJ1-2, the CDR3 gives the full variable domain: KAGVTQTPRYLIKTRGQQVTLSCSPISGHRSVSWYQQTPGQGLQFLFEYFSETQRNKGNFPGRFSGRQFSNSRSEMNVSTLELGDSALYLCASTPTAAVPNYGYTFGSGTRLTVV.

The chain joins TRBV19 to TRBJ2-6; D is perhaps TRBD1 (7 bases). With 3 bases removed from V and 0 bases from J, the gap between germline ends came to 18 bases. The CDR3 contains 19 residues. Germline V gene sequence: CDR1 LNHDA, CDR2 SQIVND (reference sequence). The CDR3 DNA follows: TGTGCCAGTAGTATGATATTCGGAGGGGGCACCTCTGGGGCCAACGTCCTGACTTTC. This translates into CASSMIFGGGTSGANVLTF.

This clone turned up a few times. The rearrangement links TRBV30 to TRBJ2-7; 7 nucleotides agree with TRBD1. The CDR3 is 14 residues long. With 0 bases clipped from V and 2 bases from J, the junction kept 4 bases outside the gene matches. Germline V gives CDR1 GTSNPN, CDR2 SVGIG (reference sequence). CDR3 residues: CAWSVNRGPYEQYF. In DNA, the CDR3 is TGTGCCTGGAGTGTTAACAGGGGACCCTACGAGCAGTACTTC.

The chain carries TRBV28 and TRBJ2-5, with D unclear. CDR1 MDHEN and CDR2 SYDVKM come from the germline V gene. Trimming stripped 7 bases from V and 1 base from J, with 10 bases between. The length of the CDR3 is 13 residues. CDR3 sequence reads: CASNIAVQETQYF. CDR3 nucleotide sequence: TGTGCCAGCAACATTGCGGTCCAAGAGACCCAGTACTTC.

The chain carries TRBV9 and TRBJ2-5; 8 bases match TRBD2. The J segment lost 3 bases and the V segment lost 0 bases, leaving 7 bases of the junction unmatched. CDR3 length equals 16 residues. Germline V gene sequence: CDR1 SGDLS, CDR2 YYNGEE. Written as DNA, the CDR3 is TGTGCCAGCAGCGTAGCGAAGCGGGGGCGGGAAGAGACCCAGTACTTC. Translation: CASSVAKRGREETQYF.

This chain joins TRBV9 and TRBJ1-3, with TRBD1 as a possible D gene (5 bases). Trimming took off 0 bases at V and 2 bases at J, with 15 bases between the two ends. The germline V gene has CDR1 SGDLS and CDR2 YYNGEE. This CDR3 has 17 amino acids. The DNA for the CDR3 is TGTGCCAGCAGCGTAGCCCTCCTGGGGGGGGCTGGAAACACCATATATTTT. This translates into CASSVALLGGAGNTIYF.

This clone was observed a single time. The V and J genes are TRBV7-6 and TRBJ1-1; tentatively, D is TRBD1 (5 bases). This CDR3 is 14 amino acids long. Between the trimmed V and J ends, which lost 1 base and 4 bases, there was a span of 10 bases. Germline assignment: CDR1 SGHVS and CDR2 FNYEAQ. The CDR3 DNA reads TGTGCCAGCAGCTTAGAGGGGCGCGGCACTGAAGCTTTCTTT. Translation gives CASSLEGRGTEAFF.

This clone was observed a handful of times. The chain couples TRBV7-3 to TRBJ2-2; weak D call: TRBD2 (6 bases). Trimming cost V 5 bases and J 7 bases, with 17 bases left between them. The CDR3 consists of 15 residues. Looked up from germline, CDR1 is SGHTA and CDR2 is FQGTGA. Here the CDR3 reads CASSPSAGLYGELFF. CDR3 sequence (DNA): TGTGCCAGCAGCCCTAGCGCGGGGTTATACGGGGAGCTGTTTTTT.

The chain couples TRBV5-4 to TRBJ2-2, with D perhaps TRBD2 (6 bases). There are 15 residues in the CDR3. Germline CDR1 and CDR2: SGHNT and YYREEE (reference sequence). Trimming cost V 0 bases and J 5 bases, with 11 bases left between them. For the CDR3, the DNA is TGTGCCAGCAGCTTGGGCGGGACCGGAACCGGGGAGCTGTTTTTT. Translated: CASSLGGTGTGELFF.

This sequence joins TRBV5-8 and TRBJ1-1, with D uncertain. Per germline, CDR1 SGHTS and CDR2 YDEGEE. V was pared by 0 bases and J by 7 bases, with 7 bases between. This CDR3 contains 12 residues. The CDR3 DNA reads TGTGCCAGCAGCTTGGGTCGGTTTGAAGCTTTCTTT. Translated, it gives CASSLGRFEAFF. Supplemented by reference TRBV5-8 and TRBJ1-1, the full variable domain reads EAGVTQSPTHLIKTRGQQATLRCSPISGHTSVYWYQQALGLGLQFLLWYDEGEERNRGNFPPRFSGRQFPNYSSELNVNALELEDSALYLCASSLGRFEAFFGQGTRLTVV.

This clone showed up just a few times. This sequence joins TRBV9 and TRBJ2-1, with a weak D call TRBD2 (6 bases). The CDR3 totals 16 residues. The germline V gene encodes CDR1 SGDLS and CDR2 YYNGEE. The V gene lost 0 bases and the J gene lost 5 bases, with 15 bases spanning the gap. For the CDR3, the DNA is TGTGCCAGCAGCGTAGCTGTACTAGCCGTCAACAATGAGCAGTTCTTC. Translated, it gives CASSVAVLAVNNEQFF.